This T cell receptor (beta chain) was observed in a study of spatial heterogeneity in lung cancer. Time point in this sample: blood at routine non-recurrence follow-up after resection. Using its own MiXCR run on the 5' RACE reads, TCRdb lists one record per CDR3 protein. This sample has more than 75,000 distinct CDR3 sequences; 19% occur once, and the top ten carry 21%. Sequenced material: PBMCs, taken at follow-up. The sequence derives from a male donor with early-stage non-small cell lung cancer.

The CDR3 DNA sequence: TGTGCCAGCAGTTCTCCCGGGTCTTCTCACACTGAAGCTTTCTTT. Translating gives CASSSPGSSHTEAFF. This chain connects TRBV12-3 or TRBV12-4 to TRBJ1-1; no clear D. V gave up 4 bases and J gave up 3 bases, with 15 bases separating them. The length of the CDR3 is 15 residues.